A selection of T cell receptor beta chains follows, all from one sample in a study of CD8 T cells in Susac syndrome. TCRdb redid the calling of the immunoSEQ multiplex PCR reads with MiXCR, one entry per CDR3 protein. Of 160,000 or so distinct CDR3 sequences in the sample, 92% were seen once. The sequenced material came from CD4+ T cells from PBMCs. The receptors were gathered from a human donor in good health. The CDR3 runs from the conserved cysteine through the conserved F or W. The D gene is left open where the match is weak. Not all rows give a size; the values are once, few, many and, for expanded clones, a class.

d_gene | j_gene | abundance | v_gene | CDR3aa | CDR3nt
NA | TRBJ1-2 | NA | TRBV28 | CASSRDGFYGYTF | TGTGCCAGCAGCCGCGACGGCTTCTATGGCTACACCTTC
NA | TRBJ2-2 | NA | TRBV28 | CASNTEQSGTGELFF | TGTGCCAGCAACACGGAACAGTCGGGCACCGGGGAGCTGTTTTTT
TRBD1 | TRBJ2-3 | NA | TRBV4-3 | CASSPTGGLTDTQYF | TGCGCCAGCAGCCCTACAGGGGGTCTCACAGATACGCAGTATTTT
TRBD1 | TRBJ1-6 | NA | TRBV27 | CASREQGVRSPLHF | TGTGCCAGCAGGGAACAGGGGGTGCGGTCACCCCTCCACTTT
TRBD1 | TRBJ2-7 | NA | TRBV2 | CASSEQGALLSYEQYF | TGTGCCAGCAGTGAGCAGGGGGCGTTATTAAGCTACGAGCAGTACTTC
NA | TRBJ2-2 | NA | TRBV24-1 | CATSGPEADYTGGLFF | TGTGCCACCAGTGGGCCAGAAGCGGATTACACCGGGGGGCTGTTTTTT
TRBD1 | TRBJ1-3 | NA | TRBV12-3/TRBV12-4 | CASSTTGAGNTIYF | TGTGCCAGCAGCACGACAGGGGCTGGAAACACCATATATTTT
NA | TRBJ2-2 | NA | TRBV11-2 | CASSSPMGKDTGELFF | TGTGCCAGCAGCTCCCCGATGGGTAAAGACACCGGGGAGCTGTTTTTT
NA | TRBJ1-5 | NA | TRBV30 | CAWSVSRYNQPQHF | TGTGCCTGGAGTGTATCCAGATATAATCAGCCCCAGCATTTT
NA | TRBJ2-2 | NA | TRBV3-1 | CASSQIQEDGELFF | TGTGCCAGCAGCCAAATTCAGGAGGACGGGGAGCTGTTTTTT
NA | TRBJ1-3 | NA | TRBV18 | CASSPPTGLGNTIYF | TGTGCCAGCTCACCACCCACAGGGCTCGGAAACACCATATATTTT
NA | TRBJ2-2 | few | TRBV5-1 | CASSLGQTTGELFF | TGTGCCAGCAGCTTGGGGCAGACTACCGGGGAGCTGTTTTTT
NA | TRBJ2-5 | NA | TRBV5-1 | CASSSGPDQGETQYF | TGCGCCAGCAGCTCCGGCCCTGACCAGGGAGAGACCCAGTACTTC
NA | TRBJ2-3 | NA | TRBV4-1 | CASSQVFDTQYF | TGCGCCAGCAGTCAGGTTTTCGATACGCAGTATTTT
NA | TRBJ1-1 | once | TRBV6-2/TRBV6-3 | CASSYWGASVTEAFF | TGTGCCAGCAGTTACTGGGGGGCAAGTGTCACTGAAGCTTTCTTT
TRBD2 | TRBJ2-5 | NA | TRBV7-3 | CASSSGTSRLETQYF | TGTGCCAGCAGTTCCGGGACTAGTAGGTTGGAGACCCAGTACTTC
NA | TRBJ1-5 | NA | TRBV28 | CASSFGQHLNQPQHF | TGTGCCAGCAGTTTTGGGCAGCACCTCAATCAGCCCCAGCATTTT
NA | TRBJ1-1 | NA | TRBV24-1 | CATSAGDGTEAFF | TGTGCCACCAGTGCCGGGGACGGCACTGAAGCTTTCTTT
NA | TRBJ1-1 | NA | TRBV18 | CASSPQRGSAEAFF | TGTGCCAGCTCACCACAGAGGGGGAGTGCTGAAGCTTTCTTT
NA | TRBJ1-1 | once | TRBV11-1 | CASSFTGSYEAFF | TGTGCCAGCAGCTTTACAGGGTCTTATGAAGCTTTCTTT
NA | TRBJ1-2 | NA | TRBV30 | CAWSVYSSPLYGYTF | TGTGCCTGGAGTGTCTACAGTTCCCCCCTCTATGGCTACACCTTC
TRBD1 | TRBJ1-1 | NA | TRBV6-5 | CASRSPGQGNSEAFF | TGTGCCAGCAGGTCACCGGGACAGGGGAATTCCGAAGCTTTCTTT
NA | TRBJ1-2 | NA | TRBV6-1 | CASREAGLGGYTF | TGTGCCAGCAGGGAGGCAGGGCTCGGTGGCTACACCTTC
NA | TRBJ1-4 | NA | TRBV7-8 | CASSSLVGRANEKLFF | TGTGCCAGCAGCTCGCTTGTGGGGAGGGCTAATGAAAAACTGTTTTTT
NA | TRBJ2-2 | NA | TRBV7-6 | CASSLGQGANTGELFF | TGTGCCAGCAGCTTAGGCCAAGGGGCGAACACCGGGGAGCTGTTTTTT
NA | TRBJ2-1 | NA | TRBV5-1 | CASSIGTSSSYNEQFF | TGCGCCAGCAGCATCGGGACATCCAGCTCCTACAATGAGCAGTTCTTC
TRBD2 | TRBJ2-1 | few | TRBV5-1 | CASSPLVAGGTYNEQFF | TGCGCCAGCAGCCCGTTGGTAGCGGGAGGGACCTACAATGAGCAGTTCTTC